The sample holds one count of the clone carrying this T cell receptor beta chain. RNA transcripts provided the source from which TCR beta CDR3 regions were amplified. The HTBI primer set was used in a first-round RT-PCR of the TCR CDR3. TCRdb used MiXCR to reprocess the multiplex PCR reads, holding one entry per CDR3 protein. The sample carries hundreds of thousands of distinct CDR3 sequences, around 24% recorded once. For ophthalmopathy patients, the Clinical Activity Score was at least 3 and the NOSPECS grade at least 4; duration was under 3 months. Reasons for excluding patients were uncontrolled infection, other autoimmune disease, pregnancy or lactation. For the diagnoses, clinical symptoms, serum thyroxine and TRAb, thyroid ultrasound and orbital computed tomography were used. This entry is derived from a study of T cells in Graves' hyperthyroidism and ophthalmopathy. Germline V gives CDR1 MNHEY, CDR2 SVGAGI. The CDR3 is made up of 14 amino acids. V dropped 0 bases and J dropped 4; count of bases not matched to a gene: 1.

Material for sequencing was blood. The V gene is TRBV6-5, the J gene TRBJ2-5, with 8 bases matching TRBD1. This TCR was sampled from a woman aged 25-40 years with Graves' ophthalmopathy. In nucleotides, the CDR3 is TGTGCCAGCAGTTACTCCCAGGGGGCAGAGACCCAGTACTTC. It specifies CASSYSQGAETQYF.